This is a list of T cell receptor beta chains from one sample in a study of T-cell memory formation after mild COVID-19. MiXCR, applied by TCRdb to the 5' RACE reads, yields one record per CDR3 protein. The sample consists of 500,000 to 550,000 distinct CDR3 sequences, just over 20% of them appearing once. Sequencing was carried out using PBMCs or a T cell subset sorted from them (not recorded which). The source is an adult woman who had mild COVID-19 (a few samples of this study predate the infection). Cell type and time point are not known. The CDR3 runs from the conserved cysteine through the conserved F or W. A D gene is named only where the DNA matches it firmly.

>-|TRBV24-1
CATSYYNEQFF
>TRBD2|TRBV12-3/TRBV12-4
CASTWTSGKQETQYF
>-|TRBV7-8
CASSLVNAGYTF
>-|TRBV5-1
CASSLGGLGLGSYEQYF
>TRBD2|TRBV6-1
CAIPLAGDLNEQFF
>-|TRBV6-1
CASSERSKAGTVEAFF
>-|TRBV7-3
CASARGGSGNEQFF
>TRBD1|TRBV6-5
CASSRAGTEGQPQHF
>-|TRBV7-3
CASSLEGVGHEQFF
>-|TRBV5-1
CASSFTGYPSTGELFF
>TRBD2|TRBV11-2
CASSLTSDNEQFF
>TRBD1|TRBV9
CASSVRDSGELFF
>-|TRBV12-3/TRBV12-4
CASSSTGEYGYTF
>TRBD1|TRBV24-1
CATSEGGTGYPTEAFF
>-|TRBV7-2
CASSLYRNEQFF
>-|TRBV18
CASSPSTAAGNSPLHF
>-|TRBV19
CASSILGGFVNEQFF
>-|TRBV20-1
CSAPGRNGYTF
>-|TRBV7-3
CASSSSVGSPSEQFF
>-|TRBV10-3
CAISIRQETQYF
>TRBD1|TRBV29-1
CSAESGQGAYNEQFF
>TRBD2|TRBV5-1
CASSLIAGGPSGELFF
>-|TRBV5-1
CASSPHHEQFF
>-|TRBV15
CATSRVGTPYNEQFF
>TRBD2|TRBV2
CASSPRLAGEGEQYF
>TRBD1|TRBV6-4
CASMLDRMTDTQYF
>TRBD2|TRBV12-3/TRBV12-4
CASSHGTSGSSYEQYF
>TRBD2|TRBV30
CAWSIWSGVGEQYF
>TRBD2|TRBV12-3/TRBV12-4
CASTLAGGADTQYF
>-|TRBV28
CASSRESYEQYF